This TCR beta chain was profiled in a study of Ad26.COV2.S vaccination and SARS-CoV-2 variants (dated by TCRdb to about 2021). Context from the whole study: Donors in the vaccine arm were drawn from COV1001, a multicentre, randomized, double-blind, placebo-controlled phase I-IIa trial testing Ad26.COV2.S in healthy adults. Dosing of Ad26.COV2.S was intramuscular, at either 5x10^10 or 1x10^11 viral particles, delivered as one shot or as two shots spaced 56 days apart. TCRbeta repertoire sequencing was used to assess the specificity and breadth of SARS-CoV-2-reactive T cell receptors after Ad26.COV2.S vaccination. A total of 32 samples were included in the TCR-sequenced set, comprising around 19 Ad26.COV2.S vaccine recipients, 5 placebo recipients and 8 SARS-CoV-2 convalescent individuals. Trial participants were randomized into five groups of five: low-dose or high-dose Ad26.COV2.S given once or twice, or placebo on both occasions. Throughout the experiments and outcome assessment, investigators stayed blinded to trial group allocation.

The immunoSEQ Assay was used to sequence TCRbeta CDR3 regions. After extraction, genomic DNA underwent amplification by bias-controlled multiplex PCR, followed by high-throughput sequencing. The authors processed their data as follows. To quantify the absolute abundance of each unique TCRbeta CDR3 region, sequences were collapsed and filtered. T cell fraction was estimated by normalization of TCRbeta template counts to usable DNA, with usable DNA being measured through amplification of reference genes present in all nucleated cells. Repertoire TCRs were annotated as SARS-CoV-2-specific when V gene, CDR3 amino acid sequence and J gene were exactly matched to a known reactive TCR set. The reference SARS-CoV-2 TCR set was derived from MIRA and filtered for enrichment in COVID-19-positive ImmuneCODE repertoires, a step that removed public or cross-reactive TCRs. Using the MIRA antigens, annotated TCRs were further analysed by specific ORF or by position within an ORF. Depth was the summed frequency of annotated unique rearrangements, while breadth was defined as annotated unique rearrangements over total unique productive rearrangements. Two-sided Wilcoxon rank-sum tests were applied when comparing TCR breadth between groups. In TCRdb, the immuneACCESS table is reduced to in-frame sequences with V and J assigned. These tables do not hold every clone; where another copy was compared, an unresolved V gene accounts for under half, and the others remain unexplained. That table supplies the V and J calls and clone size; D and trimming were determined from the DNA. Within this sample are about 350,000 clones, with 75% to 90% of them counted one time only. Of the sample, approximately 11% is held by the ten largest clones.

Beyond this particular receptor, the publication reports: Vaccine and placebo recipients had comparable non-spike TCR breadth, which fits with the vaccine containing only spike. After vaccination, substantial breadth of spike-specific CD8+ and CD4+ T cell responses was reported. Higher spike-specific TCR breadth was observed in Ad26.COV2.S recipients than in placebo recipients (P = 0.0014). The study was not powered to compare responses between vaccine doses or regimens. The authors noted that the TCR breadth and depth analyses may have underestimated total T cell responses.

This clone was detected only a few times. What this receptor recognizes is not known. No base quality information exists; no much larger clone differs at one position. Via the germline V gene (reference sequence), CDR1 is SEHNR and CDR2 FQNEAQ. The CDR3 has 18 amino acids, counting the end cysteine and phenylalanine. Solely the CDR3 DNA is kept, with 54 bases framed from the first base. The germline ends are 19 bases apart after V is trimmed by 2 bases and J by 2 bases. The treatment or condition label of this sample denotes: some 20 received Ad26.COV2.S at low or high dose, single or two shots; about 5 received placebo; per-sample allocation not given. Repertoires of vaccine and placebo recipients were sequenced from samples collected on day 63 after the first injection. Cohort 1b enrolled about two dozen adults aged 18-55 years at a single site in Boston, USA, between 29 July and 7 August 2020. Ad26.COV2.S was a replication-incompetent adenovirus type 26 vector expressing a prefusion-stabilized SARS-CoV-2 spike protein from the original Wuhan strain.

This clonotype was sampled from a person aged 18-65 years who received the Ad26.COV2.S COVID-19 vaccine or a placebo. Sequences were derived from peripheral blood, sampled in a trial of Ad26.COV2.S vaccine versus placebo. Recombination connected TRBV7-9 to TRBJ1-3; there is no confident call for the D gene. The nucleotide sequence reads as follows: TGTGCCAGCAGCTTACCTCCGGTCTTCCTGCGGACTGGAAACACCATATATTTT. Its translation is CASSLPPVFLRTGNTIYF.